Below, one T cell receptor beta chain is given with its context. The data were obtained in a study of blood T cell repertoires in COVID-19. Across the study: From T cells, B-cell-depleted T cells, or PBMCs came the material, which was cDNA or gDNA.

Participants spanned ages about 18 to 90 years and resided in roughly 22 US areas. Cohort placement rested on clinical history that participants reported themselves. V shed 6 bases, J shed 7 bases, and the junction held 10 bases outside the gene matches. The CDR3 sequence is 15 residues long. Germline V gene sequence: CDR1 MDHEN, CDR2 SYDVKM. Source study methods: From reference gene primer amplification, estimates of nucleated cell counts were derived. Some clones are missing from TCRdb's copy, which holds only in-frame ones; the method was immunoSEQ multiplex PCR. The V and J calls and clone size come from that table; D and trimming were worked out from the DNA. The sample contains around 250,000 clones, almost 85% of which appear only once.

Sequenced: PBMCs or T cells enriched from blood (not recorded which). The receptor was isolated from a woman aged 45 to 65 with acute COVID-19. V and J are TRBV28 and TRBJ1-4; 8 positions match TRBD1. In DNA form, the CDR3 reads TGTGCCAGCAGCTCTCCGGGACAGGCCGGTGAAAAACTGTTTTTT. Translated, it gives CASSSPGQAGEKLFF.